The entry that follows covers one T cell receptor beta chain sequence. The antigen is not known. The source of the sample is a study of shared clonotypes between healthy human individuals. Notes on the study in general: Among donors, clonotype sharing was expected to be affected by sequencing depth. As a rule, naive subsets had a larger estimated richness than memory subsets. Against clonotypes common to all four donors, non-shared ones had lower generation probabilities. The small donor group covered limited genetic and exposure diversity.

Positive CCR7 selection of CD45RO-negative cells yielded the naive CD8 cells, and terminally differentiated effector memory CD45RA+ cells were excluded. The assay was immunoSEQ multiplex PCR, and TCRdb's table has in-frame clones only and misses some. Of 1.5 million to 2.5 million clones listed, about 95% are singletons. The sequencing sample was made of naive CD8+ T cells sorted from blood. The source is a man younger than 30 in good health.

The CDR3 loop is CASGPRDRAYEQYF. The DNA of the CDR3 is TGTGCTAGTGGTCCCCGGGACAGGGCCTACGAGCAGTACTTC. This chain links TRBV12-5 with TRBJ2-7; 9 positions agree with TRBD1. CDR1 is LGHNT and CDR2 is FRNRAP in the germline V gene. V trimming: 5 bases; J trimming: 2 bases; junction bases outside the gene matches: 4. This CDR3 spans 14 amino acids. Combining the CDR3 with reference TRBV12-5 and TRBJ2-7 gives the whole variable domain DARVTQTPRHKVTEMGQEVTMRCQPILGHNTVFWYRQTMMQGLELLAYFRNRAPLDDSGMPKDRFSAEMPDATLATLKIQPSEPRDSAVYFCASGPRDRAYEQYFGPGTRLTVT.